This T cell receptor (beta chain) was documented in a study of blood T cells in healthy people across ages. A J-beta primer mix and a sample-barcoded 5' primer were used in a second PCR of roughly 7 to 12 cycles. Each CDR3 protein is one row after TCRdb ran MiXCR on the 5' RACE reads. The sample contains over 600,000 distinct CDR3 sequences, roughly two fifths of which appear only once. The CDR3 covers 13 residues. CDR1 and CDR2 from the germline V gene are SGHRS and YFSETQ. The specimen was blood. This chain connects TRBV5-1 to TRBJ2-7, with 9 bases aligning to TRBD1. Near its end, the DNA agrees better with TRBJ2-5, so the J call may be wrong. This clonotype originated in an elderly man in good health. The DNA for the CDR3 is TGCGCCAGCGGCATAGGACAGGGGGAGACCCAGTACTTC. Its translation is CASGIGQGETQYF.